These 32 T cell receptor beta chains came from one sample sequenced in a study of regulatory T cells in long-lasting Graves disease. Described time point: persistent/refractory GD, antithyroid drugs over 5 years with positive TRAb. From RNA extracted from PBMCs, the TCR library was made. TCR beta libraries were built with iRepertoire HTBI primers and Arm-PCR of CDR3 regions. TCRdb ran MiXCR on the multiplex PCR reads and lists one entry per CDR3 protein. The sample carries about 400,000 distinct CDR3 sequences, less than 25% recorded once. Sequencing used peripheral blood mononuclear cells (PBMCs), obtained when the disease was refractory, from a patient treated with antithyroid drugs. Receptor source: a female donor with Graves disease.

The table lists this clonotype with many counts. The chain's CDR3 is CSAPLTGGRETQYF. Written as DNA, the CDR3 is TGCAGTGCTCCTCTTACAGGGGGACGAGAGACCCAGTACTTC. The V gene is TRBV20-1, the J gene TRBJ2-5; 8 bases align to TRBD1. CDR3 size: 14 residues. Looked up from germline, CDR1 is DFQATT and CDR2 is SNEGSKA (reference sequence). With V trimmed by 5 bases and J by 4 bases, 9 bases remained unmatched.

The J gene is TRBJ2-7, the V gene TRBV29-1; 9 bases are a match to TRBD1. Germline CDR1 SQVTM, CDR2 ANQGSEA. This CDR3 is built from 12 residues. V was clipped by 6 bases and J by 2 bases; unmatched bases: 2. The chain's CDR3 is CSVGTGTYEQYF. CDR3 DNA: TGCAGCGTGGGGACAGGGACCTACGAGCAGTACTTC.

This clonotype occurred many times. This chain connects TRBV28 to TRBJ1-3, with D uncertain. There are 16 residues in the CDR3. Trimming took off 6 bases at V and 2 bases at J, with 17 bases between the two ends. Germline CDR1 MDHEN, CDR2 SYDVKM. CDR3 region: CASSLPYSGAGNTIYF. CDR3 DNA sequence: TGTGCCAGCAGCTTACCTTATTCAGGAGCTGGAAACACCATATATTTT.

This rearrangement joins TRBV12-3 or TRBV12-4 to TRBJ1-4, with unresolved D. V shed 7 bases and J shed 6 bases, with 9 bases lying between them. This CDR3 contains 12 residues. DNA of the CDR3: TGTGCCAGCACCCTCATGGATGAAAAACTGTTTTTT. As protein: CASTLMDEKLFF.

This clonotype was observed a few times. The genes are TRBV5-1 and TRBJ2-5, with TRBD2 identical over 9 bases. From germline, CDR1 is SGHRS and CDR2 YFSETQ. The CDR3 extends over 15 amino acids. Trimming at V came to 7 bases and at J to 1 base, leaving 8 bases not matched to a gene. The CDR3 coding sequence is TGCGCCAGCGGCATTAGCGGGAGCAGCCAAGAGACCCAGTACTTC. This gives the protein CASGISGSSQETQYF.

The chain couples TRBV4-1 to TRBJ2-7, with D tentatively TRBD2 (6 bases). V gave up 2 bases and J gave up 7 bases, with 15 bases separating them. Per germline, CDR1 MGHRA and CDR2 YSYEKL. The CDR3 covers 14 residues. CDR3 coding DNA: TGCGCCAGCAGCCAAATAGGAGGGAAAGGGGAGCAGTACTTC. This translates into CASSQIGGKGEQYF.

This chain links TRBV29-1 with TRBJ1-1; TRBD1 aligns across 7 bases. J was trimmed by 7 bases and V by 8 bases; bases with no gene match: 13. The CDR3 sequence is 13 residues long. The germline CDR1 and CDR2 sequences are SQVTM and ANQGSEA. CDR3 sequence (DNA): TGCAGCATTGTAAGGACAGGATCACTTGAAGCTTTCTTT. It specifies CSIVRTGSLEAFF.

This chain joins TRBV4-3 and TRBJ2-7, with 8 bases identical to TRBD1. Germline V lookup: CDR1 LGHNA, CDR2 YSLEER. The CDR3 runs to 15 residues. V was clipped by 4 bases and J by 3 bases; unmatched bases: 8. This CDR3 is CASSPGTGEFYEQYF. CDR3 in DNA: TGCGCCAGCAGCCCAGGGACAGGTGAATTCTACGAGCAGTACTTC.

The chain employs TRBV7-3 and TRBJ2-2; D not certain. Germline V CDR1 and CDR2: SGHTA, FQGTGA. This CDR3 region has 16 residues. V lost 0 bases and J lost 2, with 10 bases in between. The CDR3 region has the DNA TGTGCCAGCAGCTTAACAATTTCAGCCAACACCGGGGAGCTGTTTTTT. This gives the protein CASSLTISANTGELFF.

This clonotype has more than one count but fewer than ten. The rearrangement uses TRBV19 and TRBJ2-7, with a possible D match to TRBD2 (5 bases). Germline V lookup: CDR1 LNHDA, CDR2 SQIVND (reference sequence). Trimming removed 1 base from V and 7 bases from J, with 11 bases in between. The CDR3 is 13 residues long. CDR3 sequence reads: CASSIGPTGEQYF. CDR3 DNA: TGTGCCAGTAGTATAGGGCCTACGGGGGAGCAGTACTTC.

V and J are TRBV14 and TRBJ2-7; no clear D. This CDR3 region has 12 residues. Germline-derived CDR1 and CDR2 are SGHDN and FVKESK. V dropped 1 base and J dropped 7 bases, with 8 bases sitting between them. The CDR3 sequence is CASSQVSREQYF. CDR3 nucleotide sequence: TGTGCCAGCAGCCAAGTCAGCCGGGAGCAGTACTTC.

This clonotype was detected once. The V and J genes are TRBV5-1 and TRBJ2-7; D uncertain. Between the trimmed V and J ends, which lost 2 bases and 0 bases, there was a span of 9 bases. This CDR3 is 14 amino acids long. The germline V gene encodes CDR1 SGHRS and CDR2 YFSETQ. CDR3 in DNA: TGCGCCAGCAGCTTTGGGTTTCTCTCCTACGAGCAGTACTTC. Its translation: CASSFGFLSYEQYF.

This clonotype was counted ten times or more. The chain links TRBV20-1 to TRBJ2-7; 8 nucleotides match TRBD2. The V gene's germline CDR1 is DFQATT and CDR2 SNEGSKA (reference sequence). J gave up 1 base and V 3 bases, and 8 bases lay outside the gene matches. The CDR3 is made up of 15 amino acids. The chain's CDR3 is CSASVGRAGSYEQYF. CDR3 sequence (DNA): TGCAGTGCTAGTGTCGGGAGGGCCGGGTCCTACGAGCAGTACTTC.

This chain joins TRBV19 and TRBJ2-4; TRBD1 agrees at 7 bases. With 5 bases clipped from V and 4 bases from J, the junction kept 8 bases outside the gene matches. The CDR3 totals 15 residues. The germline V gene encodes CDR1 LNHDA and CDR2 SQIVND (reference sequence). CDR3 loop: CASSEISGGKNIQYF. Written as DNA, the CDR3 is TGTGCCAGTAGTGAAATTTCAGGGGGAAAAAACATTCAGTACTTC.

This clonotype has a count of ten or more. This chain connects TRBV12-3 or TRBV12-4 to TRBJ1-2, with 8 nucleotides matching TRBD1. J gave up 8 bases and V 5 bases, and 19 bases lay outside the gene matches. CDR3 length equals 17 residues. The CDR3 DNA is TGTGCCAGCAGTCCACAGGCGGAAGCAGGGGGCGCTGGGGGCTACACCTTC. Amino acid sequence: CASSPQAEAGGAGGYTF.

This clonotype was seen ten or more times. This chain connects TRBV5-6 to TRBJ2-4, with 7 bases aligning to TRBD2. V was clipped by 5 bases and J by 0 bases; unmatched bases: 2. Germline V CDR1 and CDR2: SGHDT, YYEEEE. The CDR3 length is 14 residues. The CDR3 DNA sequence: TGTGCCAGCAGTCGCGGGGGAGCCAAAAACATTCAGTACTTC. Amino acids: CASSRGGAKNIQYF.

There are many counts of this clonotype. The V call is TRBV28, the J call TRBJ1-4, with unresolved D. With 7 bases removed from V and 0 bases from J, the gap between germline ends came to 3 bases. The CDR3 extends over 12 amino acids. Germline V gene sequence: CDR1 MDHEN, CDR2 SYDVKM. CDR3 protein: CASKATNEKLFF. CDR3 nucleotide sequence: TGTGCCAGCAAGGCAACTAATGAAAAACTGTTTTTT.

The chain combines TRBV19 with TRBJ2-2; 7 nucleotides agree with TRBD1. Germline-derived CDR1 and CDR2 are LNHDA and SQIVND (reference sequence). The CDR3 runs to 16 residues. Trimming cost V 4 bases and J 2 bases; bases outside gene matches: 7. Here the CDR3 reads CASSTWDRKNTGELFF. In nucleotides, the CDR3 is TGTGCCAGTAGTACTTGGGACAGAAAAAACACCGGGGAGCTGTTTTTT.

This clonotype was detected many times. The genes are TRBV28 and TRBJ1-6, with 9 bases matching TRBD1. CDR1 and CDR2 (germline): MDHEN, SYDVKM. The CDR3 runs 15 residues. Unmatched junction bases numbered 10, after V lost 6 bases and J lost 10 bases. The CDR3 coding sequence is TGTGCCAGCAGCTTCCGGACAGGGGCGGGATCACCCCTCCACTTT. Translating gives CASSFRTGAGSPLHF.

V and J are TRBV4-1 and TRBJ1-6, with a tentative D call TRBD1 (5 bases). V lost 4 bases and J lost 4, with 8 bases in between. The germline CDR1 and CDR2 sequences are MGHRA and YSYEKL. This CDR3 region has 14 residues. The CDR3 sequence is CASSPTEYNSPLHF. The CDR3 coding sequence is TGCGCCAGCAGCCCGACAGAGTATAATTCACCCCTCCACTTT.

V gene TRBV20-1 combines with J gene TRBJ2-3; possibly TRBD2 for D (6 bases). The CDR3 spans 18 residues. Trimming took off 0 bases at V and 4 bases at J, with 23 bases between the two ends. From germline, CDR1 is DFQATT and CDR2 SNEGSKA (reference sequence). CDR3 protein: CSARDLRSGQGGSDTQYF. The CDR3 nucleotides read TGCAGTGCTAGAGATCTCCGATCGGGGCAGGGAGGATCAGATACGCAGTATTTT.

The rearrangement joins TRBV28 to TRBJ2-7, with D unresolved. Trimming shortened V by 8 bases and J by 2 bases, and 19 bases separated the two germline ends. The length of the CDR3 is 15 residues. Germline CDR1 and CDR2: MDHEN and SYDVKM. Here the CDR3 DNA reads TGTGCCAGCTCCTTAATCATGCGGAATACCTACGAGCAGTACTTC. Its translation: CASSLIMRNTYEQYF. The variable domain in full, completed from reference TRBV28 and TRBJ2-7, reads DVKVTQSSRYLVKRTGEKVFLECVQDMDHENMFWYRQDPGLGLRLIYFSYDVKMKEKGDIPEGYSVSREKKERFSLILESASTNQTSMYLCASSLIMRNTYEQYFGPGTRLTVT.

This clonotype was counted many times. The chain is built from TRBV7-2 and TRBJ2-5, with D possibly TRBD1 on 5 matching bases. The V end was cut by 8 bases, the J end by 4 bases, with 11 bases between. Germline-derived CDR1 and CDR2 are SGHTA and FQGNSA. The CDR3 totals 12 residues. DNA of the CDR3: TGTGCCAGCGGGGAACAGGCAGAGACCCAGTACTTC. The encoded protein is CASGEQAETQYF. Complete variable domain (other parts from reference TRBV7-2 and TRBJ2-5): GAGVSQSPSNKVTEKGKDVELRCDPISGHTALYWYRQSLGQGLEFLIYFQGNSAPDKSGLPSDRFSAERTGGSVSTLTIQRTQQEDSAVYLCASGEQAETQYFGPGTRLLVL.

This clonotype was seen many times. The CDR3 loop is CASSQLTGANTEAFF. The CDR3 DNA sequence: TGTGCCAGCAGTCAACTCACAGGGGCGAACACTGAAGCTTTCTTT. The rearrangement uses TRBV27 and TRBJ1-1, with 7 bases fitting TRBD1. V lost 5 bases and J lost 1; bases outside the gene matches: 7. The germline V gene has CDR1 MNHEY and CDR2 SMNVEV (reference sequence). CDR3 length equals 15 residues.

This clonotype was seen ten or more times. The gene calls are TRBV30 and TRBJ2-7, with a weak D call TRBD2 (5 bases). Trimming took off 5 bases at V and 6 bases at J, with 17 bases between the two ends. The CDR3 length is 13 residues. Per the germline V gene, CDR1 is GTSNPN and CDR2 is SVGIG (reference sequence). Here the CDR3 reads CAWGRTGSGEQYF. The CDR3 DNA follows: TGTGCCTGGGGTCGTACGGGATCGGGCGAGCAGTACTTC.

Ten or more counts support this clonotype. The chain recombines TRBV11-2 with TRBJ2-5, with a tentative D call TRBD2 (5 bases). From germline, CDR1 is SGHAT and CDR2 FQNNGV. V was shortened by 0 bases and J by 1 base, with 15 bases between the two germline ends. The CDR3 consists of 17 residues. CDR3 bases: TGTGCCAGCAGCTTAGATGACCCATTCGGGATCCAAGAGACCCAGTACTTC. Its translation: CASSLDDPFGIQETQYF.

This rearrangement joins TRBV4-3 to TRBJ2-7, with D possibly being TRBD2 (5 bases). Between the trimmed V and J ends, which lost 0 bases and 2 bases, there was a span of 14 bases. The CDR3 covers 16 residues. Germline CDR1 LGHNA, CDR2 YSLEER. For the CDR3, the DNA is TGCGCCAGCAGCCAAGATTTGGGGTCGGGGACCTACGAGCAGTACTTC. This gives the protein CASSQDLGSGTYEQYF.

This clonotype was seen many times. The chain couples TRBV6-2 or TRBV6-3 to TRBJ1-2; D remains ambiguous. The germline gives CDR1 MNHEY, CDR2 SVGEGT. This CDR3 has 14 residues. Trimming left V 2 bases short and J 0 bases short, with 7 bases between. CDR3 in amino acids: CASSYGSTNYGYTF. DNA for the CDR3: TGTGCCAGCAGTTACGGAAGTACTAACTATGGCTACACCTTC.

A few counts support this clonotype. J is TRBJ1-6 and V is TRBV12-3 or TRBV12-4; D is unclear. Deletions cut 3 bases from V and 3 bases from J, with 9 bases between. This CDR3 is 15 amino acids long. CDR3 sequence: CASSFQENYNSPLHF. CDR3 DNA sequence: TGTGCCAGCAGTTTCCAGGAAAACTATAATTCACCCCTCCACTTT.

Note on this clonotype: The junction departs from germline at one end; a sequencing error may be responsible. The chain joins TRBV7-9 to TRBJ2-2, with 7 bases lining up with TRBD2. In germline, CDR1 is SEHNR, CDR2 FQNEAQ (reference sequence). CDR3 length: 15 residues. The CDR3 coding sequence is TGCGCCAGCAGCTTTCCCGCGGGAGTGGCCGGGGAGCTGTTTTTT. Its protein is CASSFPAGVAGELFF.

The V call is TRBV5-1, the J call TRBJ2-5; 9 bases match TRBD2. Germline V gives CDR1 SGHRS, CDR2 YFSETQ. V gave up 6 bases and J gave up 1 base; unmatched junction bases: 4. The CDR3 has 14 residues. The CDR3 region is CASKIAGAQETQYF. DNA of the CDR3: TGCGCCAGCAAAATAGCGGGGGCCCAAGAGACCCAGTACTTC.

There are many counts of this clonotype. The chain joins TRBV5-8 to TRBJ2-7; D is tentatively TRBD1 or TRBD2 (5 bases each). CDR1 and CDR2 (germline): SGHTS, YDEGEE. V gave up 10 bases and J gave up 2 bases, with 19 bases separating them. The CDR3 is 14 amino acids. CDR3 protein: CASKRDLGTYEQYF. CDR3 coding DNA: TGTGCCTCTAAACGGGACCTGGGAACCTACGAGCAGTACTTC.